This T cell receptor beta chain was obtained from a study of cytomegalovirus exposure and HLA in healthy donors. Germline assignment: CDR1 SGHDT and CDR2 YYEEEE. V lost 0 bases to trimming and J lost 8 bases, with 14 bases between them. The CDR3 is made up of 14 amino acids. Primers for the PCR totalled 60 Vbeta and 13 Jbeta. Profiling relied on immunoSEQ multiplex PCR, and the TCRdb table lists in-frame clones only, not all of them. The table includes about 150,000 clones, 75% to 85% detected once. As for this clone: What it binds is unknown.

Findings and caveats of the study: Solely CMV serostatus was available to characterize immune exposure.

The rearrangement joins TRBV5-6 to TRBJ1-2; D is ambiguous. Material for sequencing was PBMCs. The source of this sequence is a woman in her forties or fifties in good health and CMV-seropositive. CDR3 nucleotides: TGTGCCAGCAGCTTGGACGGGGTGGGCTGGGGCTACACCTTC. This translates into CASSLDGVGWGYTF.